The 5 T cell receptor beta chains reported below all come from one sample, sequenced in a study of T cells after posttransplantation cyclophosphamide (TCRdb year 2016). The method behind the library was the immunoSEQ multiplex PCR assay. The clones in this table, taken by TCRdb from immuneACCESS, are in-frame only. Not every clone is retained; where verified, under half of the shortfall comes from an unresolved V gene, and the cause of the rest is unknown. For this sample the table gives fewer than 60,000 clones, of which approximately 94% were detected only once. About 3.1% of the sample is in the top ten clones. The sequenced sample consisted of PBMCs. Source of these receptors: a woman aged 25 to 39 in good health and a related stem cell transplant donor.

The V and J genes are TRBV10-3 and TRBJ1-5; a possible D gene is TRBD1 (5 bases). Germline V lookup: CDR1 ENHRY, CDR2 SYGVKD. The CDR3 loop spans 15 amino acids. V dropped 3 bases and J dropped 5 bases, with 14 bases sitting between them. CDR3 DNA sequence: TGTGCCATCAGTGACACAGGCAGAGGCGATCAGCCCCAGCATTTT. It specifies CAISDTGRGDQPQHF.

The V call is TRBV12-5, the J call TRBJ1-2; 7 bases are a match to TRBD1. The CDR3 runs to 14 residues. Germline CDR1 LGHNT, CDR2 FRNRAP. After removal of 6 bases from V and 9 bases from J, the junction contained 13 bases not matched to a gene. CDR3: CASGLEGASHRYTF. CDR3 nucleotide sequence: TGTGCTAGTGGCCTCGAGGGGGCGTCTCATCGCTACACCTTC. Drawing the rest from reference TRBV12-5 and TRBJ1-2, the complete variable domain is DARVTQTPRHKVTEMGQEVTMRCQPILGHNTVFWYRQTMMQGLELLAYFRNRAPLDDSGMPKDRFSAEMPDATLATLKIQPSEPRDSAVYFCASGLEGASHRYTFGSGTRLTVV.

This chain joins TRBV4-3 and TRBJ1-4; maybe TRBD1 (6 bases). This CDR3 region has 18 residues. Germline V CDR1 and CDR2: LGHNA, YSLEER. V shed 1 base and J shed 2 bases, with 17 bases lying between them. The CDR3 spells CASSQAQFPRGTNEKLFF. The CDR3 coding sequence is TGCGCCAGCAGCCAAGCCCAGTTCCCTAGGGGGACTAATGAAAAACTGTTTTTT.

The chain combines TRBV19 with TRBJ1-2, with 7 bases lining up with TRBD1. With 7 bases clipped from V and 5 bases from J, the junction kept 4 bases outside the gene matches. CDR3 size: 12 residues. Germline lookup yields CDR1 LNHDA and CDR2 SQIVND (reference sequence). DNA of the CDR3: TGTGCCAGTACCCACAGGGGATATGGCTACACCTTC. It is translated as CASTHRGYGYTF.

This clone was found a few times. This rearrangement joins TRBV5-1 to TRBJ1-5, with 7 bases identical to TRBD1. Trimming cost V 1 base and J 1 base; bases outside gene matches: 2. The germline gives CDR1 SGHRS, CDR2 YFSETQ. The CDR3 sequence is 15 residues long. This chain's CDR3 is CASSLTGVSNQPQHF. The CDR3 DNA reads as TGCGCCAGCAGCTTGACAGGGGTGAGCAATCAGCCCCAGCATTTT.